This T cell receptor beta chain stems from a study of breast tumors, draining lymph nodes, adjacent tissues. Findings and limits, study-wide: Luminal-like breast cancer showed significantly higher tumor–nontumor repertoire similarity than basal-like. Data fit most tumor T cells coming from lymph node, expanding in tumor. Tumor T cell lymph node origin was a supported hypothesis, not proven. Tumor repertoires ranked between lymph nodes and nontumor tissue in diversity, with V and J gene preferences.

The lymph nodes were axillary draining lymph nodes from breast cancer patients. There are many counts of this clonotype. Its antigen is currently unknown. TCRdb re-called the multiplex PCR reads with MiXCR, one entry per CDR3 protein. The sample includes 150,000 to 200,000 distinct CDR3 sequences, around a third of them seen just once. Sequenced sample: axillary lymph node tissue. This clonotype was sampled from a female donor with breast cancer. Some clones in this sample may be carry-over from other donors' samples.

CDR3 nucleotides: TGTGCCGGCGGGGACGGGGCAAGTAGCTACACCTTC. It is translated as CAGGDGASSYTF. This rearrangement joins TRBV12-3 or TRBV12-4 to TRBJ1-2, with D perhaps matching TRBD1 (5 bases). This CDR3 is 12 amino acids long. V was shortened by 11 bases and J by 9 bases, with 19 bases between the two germline ends.